These T cell receptor beta chains were read from a single sample in a study of blood T cell repertoires in COVID-19. This table comes from immunoSEQ multiplex PCR, and its TCRdb copy is limited to in-frame clones, with some not included. The sample yields fewer than 95,000 clones, about 91% seen once. The sequencing input was peripheral blood. These receptors were taken from a man aged 55 to 70 with acute or convalescent COVID-19. The CDR3 runs from the conserved cysteine through the conserved F or W. A D gene is named only where the DNA matches it firmly. Size values are once, few and many counts, or a class for expanded clones, and some rows have none.

NA,NA,TRBJ2-1,TRBV6-6,TGTGCCAGCAAAGACTTGGGTGACTACAATGAGCAGTTCTTC,CASKDLGDYNEQFF
TRBD1,NA,TRBJ1-5,TRBV7-8,TGTGCCAGCAGCGGGGACAGGGGTGATCAGCCCCAGCATTTT,CASSGDRGDQPQHF
NA,NA,TRBJ1-2,TRBV7-9,TGTGCCAGCAGCTCAAACAGCATTAATGGCTACACCTTC,CASSSNSINGYTF
NA,NA,TRBJ1-5,TRBV28,TGTGCCAGCACCTCGGGAGGCCGCAATCAGCCCCAGCATTTT,CASTSGGRNQPQHF
TRBD1,NA,TRBJ1-1,TRBV28,TGTGCCAGCAGTTTACAGGGGGCTGAAGCTTTCTTT,CASSLQGAEAFF
TRBD1,once,TRBJ2-7,TRBV5-1,TGCGCCAGCAGTTTGACAGGGGGCGCCGGGTACGAGCAGTACTTC,CASSLTGGAGYEQYF
NA,NA,TRBJ1-2,TRBV30,TGTGCCTGGAGTGGGCAGGGTAGACTCTATGGCTACACCTTC,CAWSGQGRLYGYTF
TRBD2,NA,TRBJ2-3,TRBV6-5,TGTGCCAGCAGTTACTCGGGACTAGCCTCAGATACGCAGTATTTT,CASSYSGLASDTQYF
NA,once,TRBJ1-1,TRBV7-3,TGTGCCAGCAGCGCGGGAGTTCGGAACACTGAAGCTTTCTTT,CASSAGVRNTEAFF
TRBD2,NA,TRBJ2-1,TRBV9,TGTGCCAGCAGCGTAGGTGCGGGGGTTCACAATGAGCAGTTCTTC,CASSVGAGVHNEQFF
NA,NA,TRBJ1-2,TRBV2,TGTGCCAGCAGTGCGGACAGTATCCGGCGTGCTGGTTACACCTTC,CASSADSIRRAGYTF
NA,NA,TRBJ1-1,TRBV5-1,TGCGCCAGTACCTCAGGAACGGGGGGGAACACTGAAGCTTTCTTT,CASTSGTGGNTEAFF
NA,NA,TRBJ2-7,TRBV12-3/TRBV12-4,TGTGCCAGCAGTTTCTTCAGCTACGAGCAGTACTTC,CASSFFSYEQYF
TRBD1,once,TRBJ2-5,TRBV6-1,TGTGCCAGCAGTGAATTGGGGACAGGGTGGGAGACCCAGTACTTC,CASSELGTGWETQYF
TRBD1,NA,TRBJ1-1,TRBV30,TGTGCCTGGAATTACCAACGGACAGGGGTTACTGAAGCTTTCTTT,CAWNYQRTGVTEAFF
NA,once,TRBJ2-7,TRBV19,TGTGCCAGTAGTGACATCTACGAGCAGTACTTC,CASSDIYEQYF
TRBD1,NA,TRBJ1-2,TRBV29-1,TGCAGCGTTCGGGACAGGGGGCTCCCTAATCATGGCTACACCTTC,CSVRDRGLPNHGYTF
NA,NA,TRBJ2-7,TRBV7-5,TGTGTCAGAAGCTCCGGATGGGCTAGCGGGAAGAAATACTACGAGCAGTACTTC,CVRSSGWASGKKYYEQYF
TRBD1,NA,TRBJ1-1,TRBV19,TGTGCCAGTAGTTCGAGGACAGGGCGAATCACTGAAGCTTTCTTT,CASSSRTGRITEAFF
TRBD1,NA,TRBJ2-2,TRBV5-1,TGCGCCAGCAGCTTCTTTGCAGGGGGCTCCGGGGAGCTGTTTTTT,CASSFFAGGSGELFF
TRBD1,NA,TRBJ2-1,TRBV5-1,TGCGCCAGCAGCTTGGACAGGGGGAGGAATGAGCAGTTCTTC,CASSLDRGRNEQFF
TRBD2,NA,TRBJ2-3,TRBV24-1,TGTGCCACCAGGGGCAGCGGGAGATCAGATACGCAGTATTTT,CATRGSGRSDTQYF
NA,once,TRBJ2-3,TRBV6-5,TGTGCCAGCAGTTACTCGGGCCACACAGGTGATACGCAGTATTTT,CASSYSGHTGDTQYF
NA,NA,TRBJ1-2,TRBV5-6,TGTGCCAGCACACTACCATCAGCGACCGGTGGCTACACCTTC,CASTLPSATGGYTF
TRBD1,NA,TRBJ1-2,TRBV12-3/TRBV12-4,TGTGCCAGCGGGACTAACAGGGGGCCTGGCTACACCTTC,CASGTNRGPGYTF
NA,NA,TRBJ1-1,TRBV28,TGTGCCAGCAGACGAGACAGCATTGGAGTCACTGAAGCTTTCTTT,CASRRDSIGVTEAFF
TRBD2,NA,TRBJ2-7,TRBV2,TGTGCCAGCAACCTTAGCGGGGGCCTTTTGCACGAGCAGTACTTC,CASNLSGGLLHEQYF
NA,NA,TRBJ1-6,TRBV27,TGTGCCAGCAGTTTCCCGGGACAAGGTTCACCCCTCCACTTT,CASSFPGQGSPLHF
NA,NA,TRBJ1-6,TRBV5-4,TGTGCCAGCAGCCCCTTAGGGAGGGACCATAATTCACCCCTCCACTTT,CASSPLGRDHNSPLHF
NA,NA,TRBJ1-5,TRBV5-1,TGCGCCAGCAGCGTAGACTCACAGGGAGACCAGCCCCAGCATTTT,CASSVDSQGDQPQHF
TRBD2,once,TRBJ2-1,TRBV4-2,TGTGCCAGCAGCCAGGGAACGGGACTAGACAATGAGCAGTTCTTC,CASSQGTGLDNEQFF
NA,NA,TRBJ1-2,TRBV3-1/TRBV3-2,TGTGCCAGCAGCCATCGGGGGGCTAACTATGGCTACACCTTC,CASSHRGANYGYTF
TRBD2,NA,TRBJ2-3,TRBV30,TGTGCCTGGAGCCTGGGACTAGCGGGGGGGCACACAGATACGCAGTATTTT,CAWSLGLAGGHTDTQYF
NA,NA,TRBJ1-2,TRBV9,TGTGCCAGCCGCGGGAGGTATGGCTACACCTTC,CASRGRYGYTF
NA,NA,TRBJ2-2,TRBV5-1,TGCGCCAGCAGCTCTGTGAGTAGCACCGGGGAGCTGTTTTTT,CASSSVSSTGELFF
NA,NA,TRBJ2-1,TRBV30,TGTGCCTGGAGTGTACGTGGGCTCAGCTCCTACAATGAGCAGTTCTTC,CAWSVRGLSSYNEQFF
NA,NA,TRBJ1-2,TRBV30,TGTGCCTGGAGTGTGGGGGGGTATGGCTACACCTTC,CAWSVGGYGYTF
NA,NA,TRBJ1-3,TRBV30,TGTGCCTGGAGGGCAGAAGGAAACACCATATATTTT,CAWRAEGNTIYF
NA,NA,TRBJ1-1,TRBV18,TGTGCCAGCTCACGCACTAAGGGGTTGGACACTGAAGCTTTCTTT,CASSRTKGLDTEAFF
NA,NA,TRBJ2-2,TRBV5-1,TGCGCCAGCAGTCCGAAATCCCCTGGGAGCACCGGGGAGCTGTTTTTT,CASSPKSPGSTGELFF
TRBD1,NA,TRBJ1-2,TRBV19,TGTGCCAGTAGTATCGACAGGGGCGCGGAAGGCTACACCTTC,CASSIDRGAEGYTF
NA,NA,TRBJ2-1,TRBV5-6,TGTGCCAGCAGCCCCTCGACTGGGCGGGGATCACAGTTCTTC,CASSPSTGRGSQFF
TRBD1,NA,TRBJ1-1,TRBV27,TGTGCCAGCAGTCCAGGGGGCACTGAAGCTTTCTTT,CASSPGGTEAFF